This TCR beta chain was documented in a study of blood T cell repertoires in COVID-19. Per the original data handling: Amplification from reference gene primers served as the basis for estimated nucleated cell counts. Assay: immunoSEQ multiplex PCR; the TCRdb copy retains only in-frame clones and omits some. The DNA gave D and trimming, while V, J and clone size come from that table. Seen here are 200,000 to 250,000 clones, 86% observed once, and the top ten hold over 3%. Membership in each cohort depended on participant-reported clinical history. Germline CDR1 is MNHEY and CDR2 is SMNVEV (reference sequence). Trimming took 6 bases from V and 2 from J; bases not matched to a gene: 9. CDR3 length equals 16 residues.

The TCR sequence derives from a woman between 40 and 50 years old with acute COVID-19. The material sequenced was PBMCs or T cells enriched from blood (not recorded which). V is TRBV27 and J is TRBJ2-7; 11 positions match TRBD2. Here the CDR3 reads CASSPTSGGSTYEQYV. The CDR3 nucleotides are TGTGCCAGCAGCCCCACTAGCGGGGGCAGCACCTACGAGCAGTACGTC.